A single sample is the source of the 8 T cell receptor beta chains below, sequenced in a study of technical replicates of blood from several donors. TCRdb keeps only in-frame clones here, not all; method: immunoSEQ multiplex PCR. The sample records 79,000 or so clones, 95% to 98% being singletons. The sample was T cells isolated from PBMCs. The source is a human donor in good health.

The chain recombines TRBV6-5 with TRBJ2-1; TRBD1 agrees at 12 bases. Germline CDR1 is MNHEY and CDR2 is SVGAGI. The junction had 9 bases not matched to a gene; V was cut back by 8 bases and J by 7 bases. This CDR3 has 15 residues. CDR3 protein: CASQEGTGGLNEQFF. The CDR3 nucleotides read TGTGCCAGCCAGGAAGGGACAGGGGGCTTAAATGAGCAGTTCTTC.

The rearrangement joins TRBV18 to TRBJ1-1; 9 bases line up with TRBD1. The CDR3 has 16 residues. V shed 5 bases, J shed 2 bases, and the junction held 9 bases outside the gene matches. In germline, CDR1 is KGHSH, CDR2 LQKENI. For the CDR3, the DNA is TGTGCCAGCTCAAGAGGGGGACAGGGCCTAAACACTGAAGCTTTCTTT. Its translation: CASSRGGQGLNTEAFF.

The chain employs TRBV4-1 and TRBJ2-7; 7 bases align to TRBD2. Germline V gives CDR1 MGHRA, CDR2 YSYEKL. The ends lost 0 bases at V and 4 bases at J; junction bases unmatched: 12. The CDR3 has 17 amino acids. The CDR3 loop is CASSQEPGGRGTYEQYF. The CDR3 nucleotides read TGCGCCAGCAGCCAAGAGCCTGGCGGGAGAGGTACGTACGAGCAGTACTTC.

CDR3 in DNA: TGTGCCAGCAGCTTGGGAGGTCGGGACATTCCTACAGAGACCCAGTACTTC. As protein: CASSLGGRDIPTETQYF. The chain links TRBV5-4 to TRBJ2-5, with D perhaps TRBD1 (6 bases). CDR3 size: 17 residues. The ends were cut back, 0 bases at V and 4 bases at J, with 19 bases in the middle. The germline CDR1 and CDR2 sequences are SGHNT and YYREEE (reference sequence).

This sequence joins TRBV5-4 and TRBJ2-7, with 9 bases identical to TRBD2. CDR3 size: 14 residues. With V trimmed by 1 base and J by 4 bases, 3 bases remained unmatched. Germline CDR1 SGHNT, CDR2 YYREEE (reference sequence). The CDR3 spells CASSLSSGSYEQYF. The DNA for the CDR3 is TGTGCCAGCAGCTTGAGTAGCGGGAGTTACGAGCAGTACTTC.

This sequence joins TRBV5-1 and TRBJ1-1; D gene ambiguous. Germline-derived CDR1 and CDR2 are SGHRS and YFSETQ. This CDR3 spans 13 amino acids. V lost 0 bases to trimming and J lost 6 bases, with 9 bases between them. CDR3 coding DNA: TGCGCCAGCAGCTTGGAAAGCGGGTCTGAAGCTTTCTTT. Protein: CASSLESGSEAFF.

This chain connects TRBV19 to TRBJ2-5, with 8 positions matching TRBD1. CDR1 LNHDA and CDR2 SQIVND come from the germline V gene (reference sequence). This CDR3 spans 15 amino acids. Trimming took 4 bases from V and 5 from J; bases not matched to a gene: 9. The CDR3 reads CASSKSGGAFETQYF. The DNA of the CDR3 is TGTGCCAGTAGTAAGTCAGGGGGCGCGTTTGAGACCCAGTACTTC. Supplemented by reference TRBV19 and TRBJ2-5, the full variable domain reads DGGITQSPKYLFRKEGQNVTLSCEQNLNHDAMYWYRQDPGQGLRLIYYSQIVNDFQKGDIAEGYSVSREKKESFPLTVTSAQKNPTAFYLCASSKSGGAFETQYFGPGTRLLVL.

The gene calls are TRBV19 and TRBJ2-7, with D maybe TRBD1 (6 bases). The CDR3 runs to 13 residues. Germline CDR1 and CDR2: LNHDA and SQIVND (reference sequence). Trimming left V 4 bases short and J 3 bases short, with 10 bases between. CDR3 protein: CASSKQGNYEQYF. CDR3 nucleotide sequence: TGTGCCAGTAGTAAACAGGGTAACTACGAGCAGTACTTC.